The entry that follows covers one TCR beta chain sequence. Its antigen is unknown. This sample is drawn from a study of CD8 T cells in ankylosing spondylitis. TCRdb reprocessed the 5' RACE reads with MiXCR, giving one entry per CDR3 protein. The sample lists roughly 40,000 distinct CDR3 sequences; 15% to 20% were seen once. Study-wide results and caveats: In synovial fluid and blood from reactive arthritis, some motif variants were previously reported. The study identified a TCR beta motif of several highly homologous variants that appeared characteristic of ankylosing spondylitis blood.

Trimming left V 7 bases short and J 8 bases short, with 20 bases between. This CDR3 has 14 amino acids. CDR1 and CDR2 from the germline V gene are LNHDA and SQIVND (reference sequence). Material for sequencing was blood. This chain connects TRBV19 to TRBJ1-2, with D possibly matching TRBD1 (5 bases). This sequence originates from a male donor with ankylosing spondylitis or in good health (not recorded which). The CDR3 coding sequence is TGTGCCAGTACCTTCAGAGGGGAAGAGAGGGGCTACACCTTC. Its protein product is CASTFRGEERGYTF.